A single TCR beta chain is shown here with its context. Libraries were prepared by immunoSEQ multiplex PCR; TCRdb keeps only in-frame clonotypes and omits some of them. The sample records 270,000 or so clones, about 83% being singletons. This entry comes from a study of blood T cell repertoires in COVID-19. On the study more broadly: Collection of acute and convalescent COVID-19 samples took place in the United States, Italy and Spain.

This clonotype was obtained from a woman aged 45 to 65 who had recovered from COVID-19. Sample: peripheral blood.

The CDR3 DNA sequence: TGTGCCACCAGTGAGCGTCTAGCGACAGATACGCAGTATTTT. Protein product: CATSERLATDTQYF. The rearrangement joins TRBV24-1 to TRBJ2-3; weak D call: TRBD2 (6 bases). V was clipped by 4 bases and J by 3 bases, with 10 bases between them. The CDR3 totals 14 residues. Germline assignment: CDR1 KGHDR and CDR2 SFDVKD.